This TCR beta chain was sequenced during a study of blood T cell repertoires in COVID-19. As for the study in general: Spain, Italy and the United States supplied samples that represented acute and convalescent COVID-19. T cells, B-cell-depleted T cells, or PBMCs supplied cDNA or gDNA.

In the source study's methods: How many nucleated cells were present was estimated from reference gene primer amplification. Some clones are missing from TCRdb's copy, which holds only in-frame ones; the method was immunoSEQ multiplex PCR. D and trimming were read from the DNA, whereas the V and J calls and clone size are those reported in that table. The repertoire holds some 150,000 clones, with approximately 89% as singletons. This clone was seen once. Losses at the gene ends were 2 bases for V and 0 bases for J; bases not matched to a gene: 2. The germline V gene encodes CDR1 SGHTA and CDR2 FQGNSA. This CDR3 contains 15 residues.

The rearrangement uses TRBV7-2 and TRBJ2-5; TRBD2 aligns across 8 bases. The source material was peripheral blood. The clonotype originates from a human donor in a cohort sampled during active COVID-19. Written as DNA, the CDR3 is TGTGCCAGCAGCTTACAGCGGGGGCACCAAGAGACCCAGTACTTC. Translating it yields CASSLQRGHQETQYF.